A selection of T cell receptor beta chains follows, all from one sample in a study of CD4+ T cells in melanoma. Some clones are missing from TCRdb's copy, which holds only in-frame ones; the method was immunoSEQ multiplex PCR. The table includes about 140,000 clones, approximately 91% detected once. These receptors were obtained from a human donor with melanoma. Both conserved end residues are part of each CDR3. The order of the fields is CDR3 DNA, CDR3 protein, V gene, clone size, J gene, D gene. A D gene is named only where the DNA matches it firmly. Where a row states a size, it is once, few, many or the class of an expanded clone; other rows omit it.

CDR3 DNA: TGTGCCAGCAGCAAGCTTACGGGGGTCAGGGATGAGCAGTTCTTC
CDR3 protein: CASSKLTGVRDEQFF
V gene: TRBV5-6
clone size: NA
J gene: TRBJ2-1
D gene: NA

CDR3 DNA: TGTGCCAGCAGCACCCGGCGCGGGGCTTCGACAGATACGCAGTATTTT
CDR3 protein: CASSTRRGASTDTQYF
V gene: TRBV7-6
clone size: NA
J gene: TRBJ2-3
D gene: NA

CDR3 DNA: TGTGCCAGGCAAAGTGAGACCCAGTACTTC
CDR3 protein: CARQSETQYF
V gene: TRBV9
clone size: NA
J gene: TRBJ2-5
D gene: NA

CDR3 DNA: TGCGCCAGCAGCCCCCCGGGGGCCTACGAGCAGTACTTC
CDR3 protein: CASSPPGAYEQYF
V gene: TRBV5-1
clone size: NA
J gene: TRBJ2-7
D gene: NA

CDR3 DNA: TGTGCCAGCAGCTTTAACGTAGGGACTAGCGGGGGGTACAATGAGCAGTTCTTC
CDR3 protein: CASSFNVGTSGGYNEQFF
V gene: TRBV7-8
clone size: NA
J gene: TRBJ2-1
D gene: TRBD2

CDR3 DNA: TGTGCCAGCAGCGGCCTCTTGTCACCATCCTATGGCTACACCTTC
CDR3 protein: CASSGLLSPSYGYTF
V gene: TRBV6-1
clone size: NA
J gene: TRBJ1-2
D gene: NA

CDR3 DNA: TGTGCCAGCTCACCCGGGACTAGCGGGGGCGCCAGCACAGATACGCAGTATTTT
CDR3 protein: CASSPGTSGGASTDTQYF
V gene: TRBV18
clone size: NA
J gene: TRBJ2-3
D gene: TRBD2

CDR3 DNA: TGTGCCAGCAGCGGGTCAGGGTCTAACTATGGCTACACCTTC
CDR3 protein: CASSGSGSNYGYTF
V gene: TRBV11-1
clone size: NA
J gene: TRBJ1-2
D gene: NA

CDR3 DNA: TGTGCCAGCAGCTTAGCTGGGGGAACTATTAATGGCTACACCTTC
CDR3 protein: CASSLAGGTINGYTF
V gene: TRBV7-9
clone size: NA
J gene: TRBJ1-2
D gene: NA

CDR3 DNA: TGTGCCATCAGTGAGTCACGGGGGAATAGCAATCAGCCCCAGCATTTT
CDR3 protein: CAISESRGNSNQPQHF
V gene: TRBV10-3
clone size: NA
J gene: TRBJ1-5
D gene: NA

CDR3 DNA: TGCGCCAGCACCACCGAAACCCCCTACACCGGGGAGCTGTTTTTT
CDR3 protein: CASTTETPYTGELFF
V gene: TRBV5-1
clone size: once
J gene: TRBJ2-2
D gene: NA

CDR3 DNA: TGTGCCAGCAGCCACCGACTAGCTACCTACGAGCAGTACTTC
CDR3 protein: CASSHRLATYEQYF
V gene: TRBV7-2
clone size: NA
J gene: TRBJ2-7
D gene: TRBD2

CDR3 DNA: TGCGCCAGCAGCTTCGTTCCAGGACAGAGAGAGACCCAGTACTTC
CDR3 protein: CASSFVPGQRETQYF
V gene: TRBV4-1
clone size: NA
J gene: TRBJ2-5
D gene: NA

CDR3 DNA: TGTGCCAGCAGTGCACCAAGTCAGCCCCAGCATTTT
CDR3 protein: CASSAPSQPQHF
V gene: TRBV28
clone size: NA
J gene: TRBJ1-5
D gene: NA

CDR3 DNA: TGTGCCAGCAGCTTTTCACAGACTAACTATGGCTACACCTTC
CDR3 protein: CASSFSQTNYGYTF
V gene: TRBV5-4
clone size: NA
J gene: TRBJ1-2
D gene: NA

CDR3 DNA: TGCGCCAGCGAGGCTAGGGGGTCTGGAAACACCATATATTTT
CDR3 protein: CASEARGSGNTIYF
V gene: TRBV10-2
clone size: NA
J gene: TRBJ1-3
D gene: NA

CDR3 DNA: TGTGCCAGCAGCTTAGATGGAGGGTCGTCGGCACCCCTCCACTTT
CDR3 protein: CASSLDGGSSAPLHF
V gene: TRBV11-2
clone size: NA
J gene: TRBJ1-6
D gene: NA

CDR3 DNA: TGTGCCTGGGATCGCAGGATGAACACTGAAGCTTTCTTT
CDR3 protein: CAWDRRMNTEAFF
V gene: TRBV30
clone size: NA
J gene: TRBJ1-1
D gene: NA

CDR3 DNA: TGTGCCTGGGGCCCTCTCCGCGGGGGAATCGAAGAGACCCAGTACTTC
CDR3 protein: CAWGPLRGGIEETQYF
V gene: TRBV30
clone size: NA
J gene: TRBJ2-5
D gene: TRBD2

CDR3 DNA: TGCGCCAGCAGTTCAGCGGGCGGGGGGGCTTTCTCCTACAATGAGCAGTTCTTC
CDR3 protein: CASSSAGGGAFSYNEQFF
V gene: TRBV5-1
clone size: NA
J gene: TRBJ2-1
D gene: TRBD2

CDR3 DNA: TGCGCCAGCAGCGCCGGGACTAGCGTAAAGGAAACAGATACGCAGTATTTT
CDR3 protein: CASSAGTSVKETDTQYF
V gene: TRBV5-1
clone size: NA
J gene: TRBJ2-3
D gene: TRBD2

CDR3 DNA: TGTGCCAGCAGCTTACCTAGAAGGGAGACCCAGTACTTC
CDR3 protein: CASSLPRRETQYF
V gene: TRBV11-2
clone size: NA
J gene: TRBJ2-5
D gene: NA

CDR3 DNA: TGTGCCAGCAGTACGACTAGCGGGGTGAACACAGATACGCAGTATTTT
CDR3 protein: CASSTTSGVNTDTQYF
V gene: TRBV6-4
clone size: NA
J gene: TRBJ2-3
D gene: TRBD2

CDR3 DNA: TGTGCCAGCAGCTCCATGACCTACGAGCAGTACTTC
CDR3 protein: CASSSMTYEQYF
V gene: TRBV6-6
clone size: NA
J gene: TRBJ2-7
D gene: NA

CDR3 DNA: TGCGCCAGCAGCCATTATCCCCTGAACACTGAAGCTTTCTTT
CDR3 protein: CASSHYPLNTEAFF
V gene: TRBV4-1
clone size: few
J gene: TRBJ1-1
D gene: NA

CDR3 DNA: TGTGCCAGCAGCTTTAGGTCCTCCGGTAGCAATCAGCCCCAGCATTTT
CDR3 protein: CASSFRSSGSNQPQHF
V gene: TRBV11-3
clone size: NA
J gene: TRBJ1-5
D gene: NA

CDR3 DNA: TGTGCCAGCAGCTTAACGAGCTCTAGCGGGAGGTTCTTC
CDR3 protein: CASSLTSSSGRFF
V gene: TRBV7-3
clone size: NA
J gene: TRBJ2-1
D gene: TRBD2

CDR3 DNA: TGTGCCAGCAGTGGGGGCCGGGGTAGGAGTAGTGAAAAACTGTTTTTT
CDR3 protein: CASSGGRGRSSEKLFF
V gene: TRBV6-1
clone size: NA
J gene: TRBJ1-4
D gene: NA

CDR3 DNA: TGTGCCACATCTGCTAAGACAGGGGCCTACGAGCAGTACTTC
CDR3 protein: CATSAKTGAYEQYF
V gene: TRBV7-6
clone size: NA
J gene: TRBJ2-7
D gene: TRBD1

CDR3 DNA: TGTGCCAGCAGTGAAGCCGTGATATTTTCGGGCCATGAGCAGTTCTTC
CDR3 protein: CASSEAVIFSGHEQFF
V gene: TRBV6-1
clone size: once
J gene: TRBJ2-1
D gene: NA

CDR3 DNA: TGTGCCAGCGGGACACAATCTGGGGCCAACGTCCTGACTTTC
CDR3 protein: CASGTQSGANVLTF
V gene: TRBV25-1
clone size: NA
J gene: TRBJ2-6
D gene: NA

CDR3 DNA: TGTGCCACCCGACTAGCGGGCATAACCGGGGAGCTGTTTTTT
CDR3 protein: CATRLAGITGELFF
V gene: TRBV6-1
clone size: NA
J gene: TRBJ2-2
D gene: TRBD2

CDR3 DNA: TGTGCCAGCAGTTTATCCGGGACAGGGCGCGAAAAACTGTTTTTT
CDR3 protein: CASSLSGTGREKLFF
V gene: TRBV27
clone size: NA
J gene: TRBJ1-4
D gene: TRBD1

CDR3 DNA: TGTGCCACAAAGGGGAGCGTAAACACCGGGGAGCTGTTTTTT
CDR3 protein: CATKGSVNTGELFF
V gene: TRBV11-2
clone size: NA
J gene: TRBJ2-2
D gene: NA

CDR3 DNA: TGTGCCAGCAGCCCAACGGGGGACCGATTCAATGAGCAGTTCTTC
CDR3 protein: CASSPTGDRFNEQFF
V gene: TRBV7-9
clone size: NA
J gene: TRBJ2-1
D gene: NA

CDR3 DNA: TGTGCCAGCAGTGCTACTAGCGGGGGGTCCAATGAGCAGTTCTTC
CDR3 protein: CASSATSGGSNEQFF
V gene: TRBV2
clone size: few
J gene: TRBJ2-1
D gene: TRBD2

CDR3 DNA: TGTGCCAGCAGAGTGACAGGGGGCACACGTGGCTACACCTTC
CDR3 protein: CASRVTGGTRGYTF
V gene: TRBV6-5
clone size: NA
J gene: TRBJ1-2
D gene: TRBD1

CDR3 DNA: TGTGCCAGCAGCTTAGTACAGGCGAACACTGAAGCTTTCTTT
CDR3 protein: CASSLVQANTEAFF
V gene: TRBV7-8
clone size: NA
J gene: TRBJ1-1
D gene: NA

CDR3 DNA: TGTGCCAGCAGCTTAGCTCAATTCTACGAGCAGTACTTC
CDR3 protein: CASSLAQFYEQYF
V gene: TRBV7-8
clone size: NA
J gene: TRBJ2-7
D gene: NA

CDR3 DNA: TGCGCCAGCAGTACAGCGGGGGGAACTGAAGCTTTCTTT
CDR3 protein: CASSTAGGTEAFF
V gene: TRBV10-2
clone size: NA
J gene: TRBJ1-1
D gene: NA